This record covers a single T cell receptor (beta chain). The data belong to a study of PD-L1 blockade in urothelial cancer. Study details: From 0 to 3 prior chemotherapy regimens had been given to the patients.

Time point reported: pretreatment peripheral blood. Trimming took 0 bases from V and 12 from J, leaving 11 bases between them. This CDR3 has 12 amino acids. Germline lookup yields CDR1 LNHNV and CDR2 YYDKDF (reference sequence). Sequencing used immunoSEQ multiplex PCR; TCRdb keeps in-frame clones, though not all of them. Of around 92,000 clones in the sample, more than 80% were seen once. The chain combines TRBV15 with TRBJ1-2, with no clear D. This TCR derives from a woman aged 80 or over with urothelial cancer. Material: PBMCs, obtained around atezolizumab (anti-PD-L1) treatment. For the CDR3, the DNA is TGTGCCACCAGCAGAGACGAAGGTCGGGACACCTTC. Its translation is CATSRDEGRDTF.